Listed here is a single T cell receptor beta chain. The data stem from a study of blood T cell repertoires in COVID-19. The data were produced by immunoSEQ multiplex PCR, yet TCRdb's version contains in-frame clones alone and is incomplete. There are roughly 190,000 clones in the sample; roughly 84% occur only once, and 2.6% lies in the top ten. The CDR3 totals 13 residues. With 0 bases removed from V and 2 bases from J, the gap between germline ends came to 5 bases. The germline V gene has CDR1 SGDLS and CDR2 YYNGEE. The chain has TRBV9 and TRBJ2-5; D is unclear. The receptor was isolated from a human donor with acute or convalescent COVID-19. The donor label of this sample is uncertain. The sequencing sample was made of peripheral blood. In DNA, the CDR3 is TGTGCCAGCAGCGTAGGGCTTCAAGAGACCCAGTACTTC. This encodes CASSVGLQETQYF. The full variable domain, in which reference TRBV9 and TRBJ2-5 provide the parts outside the CDR3, is DSGVTQTPKHLITATGQRVTLRCSPRSGDLSVYWYQQSLDQGLQFLIQYYNGEERAKGNILERFSAQQFPDLHSELNLSSLELGDSALYFCASSVGLQETQYFGPGTRLLVL.